The subject of this entry is one TCR beta chain. As yet, its antigen is unknown. This record comes from a study of T cells in narcolepsy. On the study more broadly: Donors had narcolepsy type 1 or type 2, or were healthy controls. Study observations and caveats: Comparing one patient's CSF and blood CD4+ clonotypes highlighted HCRT- and TRIB2-specific autoreactive clonotypes.

Sequencing used immunoSEQ multiplex PCR; TCRdb keeps in-frame clones, though not all of them. The table lists approximately 22,000 clones, 55% to 80% of them singletons. The CDR3 runs 15 residues. V gene TRBV7-5 combines with J gene TRBJ2-7; whether TRBD1, the table's D call, matches the DNA was not checked. TRBV7-5 is labeled a pseudogene. Material for sequencing was memory (CD45RA-) CD4+ T cells from blood. This receptor was obtained from a human donor in good health. The DNA for the CDR3 is TGTGCCAGAAGCTTAGGGCAGGGACAAGGCTACGAGCAGTACTTC. Amino acids: CARSLGQGQGYEQYF.